Listed below are T cell receptor beta chains from one sample, sequenced in a study of blood T cell repertoires in COVID-19. Sequencing was performed with immunoSEQ multiplex PCR; in TCRdb, only in-frame clones are kept and a portion is missing. The repertoire holds over 75,000 clones, with under 90% as singletons. Material for sequencing was peripheral blood. These receptors originate from a human donor with active COVID-19. The donor label of this sample is uncertain. Each CDR3 is given with its conserved first and last residue. The D gene is left open where the match is weak. Clone size appears in some rows only: once, few, many, or a class for an expanded clone.

d_call,clone_size,j_call,v_call,cdr3_length,cdr3_aa,cdr3_nt
NA,NA,TRBJ2-5,TRBV18,15,CASSRAAGNQETQYF,TGTGCCAGCTCAAGGGCGGCGGGGAACCAAGAGACCCAGTACTTC
NA,NA,TRBJ1-2,TRBV18,16,CASSPGAVGEIYGYTF,TGTGCCAGCTCACCGGGGGCAGTGGGGGAGATCTATGGCTACACCTTC
TRBD2,NA,TRBJ2-3,TRBV4-3,17,CASSQDEIAGYTDTQYF,TGCGCCAGCAGCCAAGATGAGATAGCGGGGTACACAGATACGCAGTATTTT
NA,NA,TRBJ2-7,TRBV7-9,16,CASSSIPNRGSYEQYF,TGTGCCAGCAGCTCCATCCCAAATAGGGGCTCCTACGAGCAGTACTTC
NA,NA,TRBJ2-7,TRBV10-3,15,CAIRTRDTGHYEQYF,TGTGCCATCAGAACCCGGGACACTGGGCACTACGAGCAGTACTTC
TRBD1,NA,TRBJ2-7,TRBV4-3,15,CASSQETGGPYEQYF,TGCGCCAGCAGCCAAGAGACAGGGGGCCCCTACGAGCAGTACTTC
TRBD1,NA,TRBJ1-1,TRBV5-4,15,CASRGGQGVGTEAFF,TGTGCCAGCAGGGGGGGACAGGGAGTAGGCACTGAAGCTTTCTTT
NA,NA,TRBJ1-3,TRBV7-2,15,CASSYLTGSSLAIYF,TGTGCCAGCAGCTATCTTACCGGGTCCTCACTCGCCATATATTTT
NA,NA,TRBJ1-4,TRBV5-4,13,CASSLVGGEKLFF,TGTGCCAGCAGCTTGGTGGGGGGTGAAAAACTGTTTTTT
NA,NA,TRBJ1-6,TRBV28,14,CAMQGSGVNSPLHF,TGTGCCATGCAGGGTTCGGGAGTTAATTCACCCCTCCACTTT
NA,NA,TRBJ1-6,TRBV18,15,CASSPGRGHNSPLHF,TGTGCCAGCTCACCAGGCAGGGGCCATAATTCACCCCTCCACTTT
NA,NA,TRBJ2-7,TRBV27,15,CASSLGYGQAYEQYF,TGTGCCAGCAGTTTAGGGTACGGACAAGCCTACGAGCAGTACTTC
NA,NA,TRBJ1-5,TRBV5-1,14,CASSLGQSNQPQHF,TGCGCCAGCAGCCTCGGACAGAGCAATCAGCCCCAGCATTTT
TRBD1,once,TRBJ2-5,TRBV5-4,14,CASRPGGFQETQYF,TGTGCCAGCCGCCCAGGGGGTTTCCAAGAGACCCAGTACTTC
TRBD1,NA,TRBJ1-2,TRBV3-1/TRBV3-2,17,CASSQDGRGSGNYGYTF,TGTGCCAGCAGCCAAGATGGCAGGGGGAGCGGTAACTATGGCTACACCTTC
TRBD2,NA,TRBJ2-7,TRBV7-2,15,CASSSYGGGLYEQYF,TGTGCCAGCAGCTCCTACGGGGGGGGCCTCTACGAGCAGTACTTC
TRBD1,NA,TRBJ1-1,TRBV4-3,18,CASSQDPWTGGMNTEAFF,TGCGCCAGCAGCCAAGATCCCTGGACAGGGGGCATGAACACTGAAGCTTTCTTT
NA,NA,TRBJ1-4,TRBV4-3,16,CASSQGGGRGNEKLFF,TGCGCCAGCAGCCAAGGGGGTGGCAGGGGAAATGAAAAACTGTTTTTT
NA,NA,TRBJ1-6,TRBV11-2,17,CASTIGGAPNWNSPLHF,TGTGCCAGCACCATTGGGGGGGCGCCGAATTGGAATTCACCCCTCCACTTT
TRBD1,NA,TRBJ1-3,TRBV7-7,18,CASSFTGTVDFSGNTIYF,TGTGCCAGCAGCTTTACCGGGACAGTCGACTTCTCTGGAAACACCATATATTTT
TRBD1,once,TRBJ1-4,TRBV9,14,CASSPRQGDEKLFF,TGTGCCAGCAGCCCACGACAGGGGGATGAAAAACTGTTTTTT
TRBD1,few,TRBJ1-2,TRBV4-2,15,CASSHTGGANYGYTF,TGTGCCAGCAGCCATACAGGGGGCGCTAACTATGGCTACACCTTC
NA,NA,TRBJ2-5,TRBV9,13,CASSVGLEETQYF,TGTGCCAGCAGCGTAGGCCTAGAAGAGACCCAGTACTTC
TRBD1,NA,TRBJ2-2,TRBV7-2,15,CASSFGTGVTGELFF,TGTGCCAGCAGCTTCGGGACAGGGGTTACCGGGGAGCTGTTTTTT
NA,NA,TRBJ1-3,TRBV3-1/TRBV3-2,11,CASRRGNTIYF,TGTGCCAGCCGTCGCGGGAACACCATATATTTT
TRBD1,NA,TRBJ2-1,TRBV6-5,15,CASSPDRGIYNEQFF,TGTGCCAGCAGTCCCGACAGGGGAATCTACAATGAGCAGTTCTTC
TRBD1,NA,TRBJ1-5,TRBV12-3/TRBV12-4,13,CASTRDSDQPQHF,TGTGCCAGCACAAGGGACAGCGATCAGCCCCAGCATTTT
TRBD2,NA,TRBJ2-2,TRBV7-2,19,CASSSPSGGAFENTGELFF,TGTGCCAGCAGCTCCCCTAGCGGGGGGGCCTTTGAGAACACCGGGGAGCTGTTTTTT
NA,NA,TRBJ1-2,TRBV28,12,CASTQTIYGYTF,TGTGCCAGCACCCAGACAATCTATGGCTACACCTTC
TRBD1,NA,TRBJ2-1,TRBV14,14,CASSPNLQGVEQFF,TGTGCCAGCAGCCCGAATTTACAGGGGGTAGAGCAGTTCTTC
NA,NA,TRBJ1-6,TRBV13,14,CASSLGQGGSPLHF,TGTGCCAGCAGCCTTGGGCAGGGAGGATCACCCCTCCACTTT
NA,NA,TRBJ2-7,TRBV3-1/TRBV3-2,13,CASSHRESHEQYF,TGTGCCAGCAGCCATCGGGAATCCCACGAGCAGTACTTC
NA,few,TRBJ2-7,TRBV6-2/TRBV6-3,12,CASSSKGPSEYF,TGTGCCAGCAGTTCAAAGGGGCCGAGCGAGTACTTC
NA,NA,TRBJ2-3,TRBV6-5,15,CASTRGAHRMDTQYF,TGTGCCAGCACCCGGGGGGCCCACCGAATGGATACGCAGTATTTT
TRBD1,few,TRBJ1-3,TRBV5-6,14,CASSQGQSGDTIYF,TGTGCCAGCAGCCAGGGACAGTCGGGGGACACCATATATTTT
NA,NA,TRBJ1-6,TRBV5-4,12,CASSWGASPLHF,TGTGCCAGCAGCTGGGGCGCGTCACCCCTCCACTTT
NA,NA,TRBJ1-2,TRBV10-3,15,CAIRGGWGQSYGYTF,TGTGCCATCAGGGGGGGTTGGGGCCAGTCCTATGGCTACACCTTC
NA,NA,TRBJ2-1,TRBV18,15,CASSPDGSSYNEQFF,TGTGCCAGCTCACCGGACGGGAGCTCCTACAATGAGCAGTTCTTC
NA,NA,TRBJ2-7,TRBV5-1,13,CASSKDSLGEQYF,TGCGCCAGCAGTAAGGACTCCCTCGGCGAGCAGTACTTC
NA,NA,TRBJ2-7,TRBV18,15,CASSLTTKASREQYF,TGTGCCAGCTCCCTTACGACTAAGGCCAGTCGCGAGCAGTACTTC
NA,NA,TRBJ2-2,TRBV2,15,CASVISVVDTGELFF,TGTGCCAGCGTAATATCGGTAGTCGACACCGGGGAGCTGTTTTTT
TRBD1,NA,TRBJ2-3,TRBV6-6,16,CASSRGQARVGDTQYF,TGTGCCAGCAGCCGGGGACAGGCCCGGGTGGGAGATACGCAGTATTTT